This entry concerns a single T cell receptor beta chain. Authors' analysis steps: It was from reference gene primer amplification that nucleated cell counts were estimated. Measured with immunoSEQ multiplex PCR; TCRdb has only the in-frame clones, and not every one. From that table come the V and J calls and clone size; the DNA was used to work out D and trimming. The sample yields about 300,000 clones, around 84% seen once. The entry originates in a study of blood T cell repertoires in COVID-19. The CDR3 consists of 12 residues. The V end lost 6 bases, the J end lost 7 bases, and 12 bases lay between the germline ends.

This receptor was obtained from a woman younger than 45 who had been exposed to COVID-19. Sequencing was done on a sample of PBMCs or T cells enriched from blood (not recorded which). The rearrangement links TRBV12-3 or TRBV12-4 to TRBJ1-2; a possible D gene is TRBD1 (5 bases). CDR3 region: CASRQTGLGYTF. The CDR3 DNA follows: TGTGCCAGCAGACAAACAGGTCTTGGCTACACCTTC.